Below, one TCR beta chain is given with its context. Looked up from germline, CDR1 is MNHEY and CDR2 is SMNVEV (reference sequence). The CDR3 sequence is 15 residues long. Trimming cost V 5 bases and J 4 bases; bases outside gene matches: 7. Sequencing was performed with immunoSEQ multiplex PCR; in TCRdb, only in-frame clones are kept and a portion is missing. Here the sample spans around 75,000 clones, roughly 91% being singletons. This record comes from a study of T cell changes during pregnancy in multiple sclerosis. The chain has TRBV27 and TRBJ2-3; TRBD1 matches at 9 bases. The sample in question was CD4+ T cells from peripheral blood mononuclear cells, obtained in the third trimester of pregnancy. The sequence derives from a female donor in good health, enrolled as a control in a pregnancy study. CDR3 region: CASSGRDRVADTQYF. The CDR3 coding sequence is TGTGCCAGCAGTGGCCGGGACAGGGTTGCAGATACGCAGTATTTT.